This T cell receptor beta chain was sequenced during a study of cytomegalovirus exposure and HLA in healthy donors. With 60 Vbeta and 13 Jbeta primers, the PCR was carried out. Sequencing was performed with immunoSEQ multiplex PCR; in TCRdb, only in-frame clones are kept and a portion is missing. The data contain roughly 220,000 clones, 82% of them singletons. Study-wide results and limits: Researchers reported that three CMV-associated chains were confirmed in vitro as CMV antigen-specific. The authors assumed roughly uniform sequencing depth across donors for presence/absence analyses.

This CDR3 spans 15 amino acids. Trimming shortened V by 2 bases and J by 0 bases, and 12 bases separated the two germline ends. The V gene's germline CDR1 is SGHRS and CDR2 YFSETQ. On this clone: Antigen unknown.

The rearrangement joins TRBV5-1 to TRBJ2-7, with D possibly being TRBD2 (7 bases). The TCR comes from a middle-aged woman in good health and CMV-seronegative. Sequencing was performed on PBMCs. CDR3 in amino acids: CASSLRGGYSYEQYF. For the CDR3, the DNA is TGCGCCAGCAGCTTAAGGGGGGGGTACTCCTACGAGCAGTACTTC.